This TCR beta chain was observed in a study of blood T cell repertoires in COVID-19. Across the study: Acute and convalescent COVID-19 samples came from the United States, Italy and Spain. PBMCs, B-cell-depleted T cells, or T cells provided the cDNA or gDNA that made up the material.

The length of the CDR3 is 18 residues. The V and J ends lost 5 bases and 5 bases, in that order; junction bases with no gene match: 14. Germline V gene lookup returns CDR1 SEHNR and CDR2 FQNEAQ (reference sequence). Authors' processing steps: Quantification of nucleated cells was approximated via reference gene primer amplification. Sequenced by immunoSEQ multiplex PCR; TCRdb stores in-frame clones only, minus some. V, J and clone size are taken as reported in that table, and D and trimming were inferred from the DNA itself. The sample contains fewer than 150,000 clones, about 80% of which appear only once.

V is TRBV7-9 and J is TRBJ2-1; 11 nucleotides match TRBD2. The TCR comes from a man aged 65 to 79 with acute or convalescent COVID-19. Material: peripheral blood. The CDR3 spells CASSGKLAGVGSNNEQFF. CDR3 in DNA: TGTGCCAGCAGCGGAAAACTAGCGGGAGTAGGTTCGAACAATGAGCAGTTCTTC. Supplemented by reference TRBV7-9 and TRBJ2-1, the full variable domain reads DTGVSQNPRHKITKRGQNVTFRCDPISEHNRLYWYRQTLGQGPEFLTYFQNEAQLEKSRLLSDRFSAERPKGSFSTLEIQRTEQGDSAMYLCASSGKLAGVGSNNEQFFGPGTRLTVL.